This T cell receptor (beta chain) was sequenced during a study of blood T cell repertoires in COVID-19. V lost 4 bases, J lost 10 bases, and 12 bases stayed unmatched. The CDR3 is 15 residues long. The germline gives CDR1 MNHEY, CDR2 SVGAGI. Original analysis: The assay estimated nucleated cells by amplifying reference gene primers. The repertoire was sequenced with immunoSEQ multiplex PCR; TCRdb's copy has only in-frame clones and lacks some. V and J calls and clone size are as listed in that table; D and trimming were resolved from the DNA. The sample holds some 95,000 clones, over 75% seen once. Sequencing input: peripheral blood. This receptor was taken from a man between 65 and 79 years old with acute or convalescent COVID-19. V is TRBV6-5 and J is TRBJ2-1; 8 nucleotides align to TRBD1. The chain's CDR3 is CASSSFKQGVREQFF. The CDR3 nucleotides are TGTGCCAGCAGTTCCTTCAAACAGGGGGTGAGGGAGCAGTTCTTC.